These 18 T cell receptor beta chains share one sample of origin, sequenced in a study of T cell responses to AZD1222 COVID-19 vaccine (dated by TCRdb to the early 2020s). The time point label, as the study defines it: baseline before first vaccination. The sample's treatment or condition, from its label and the paper: meningococcal conjugate vaccine given as trial control. Libraries were built with the immunoSEQ multiplex PCR assay. Imported from immuneACCESS, the table was reduced by TCRdb to in-frame sequences with V and J called. These copies leave out some clones; in studies compared against another copy, an unresolved V gene accounts for under half, and the cause of the remainder is not known. The sample table contains about 140,000 clones; only one count was recorded for 85% to 95% of them. Approximately 0.9% of the sample comes from the top ten. Material: peripheral blood, obtained on day 0 of MenACWY control vaccination. The receptors were sampled from an adult in good health.

The genes are TRBV2 and TRBJ1-5; D ambiguous. The CDR3 loop spans 15 amino acids. Trimming left V 6 bases short and J 0 bases short, with 12 bases between. The V gene's germline CDR1 is SNHLY and CDR2 FYNNEI. CDR3 nucleotide sequence: TGTGCCAGCAGACTTCGGACGGCTAGCAATCAGCCCCAGCATTTT. It encodes CASRLRTASNQPQHF. Full variable domain (rest looked up from reference TRBV2 and TRBJ1-5): EPEVTQTPSHQVTQMGQEVILRCVPISNHLYFYWYRQILGQKVEFLVSFYNNEISEKSEIFDDQFSVERPDGSNFTLKIRSTKLEDSAMYFCASRLRTASNQPQHFGDGTRLSIL.

V is TRBV2 and J is TRBJ2-3; D gene uncertain. The CDR3 has 15 residues. Germline V gene lookup returns CDR1 SNHLY and CDR2 FYNNEI. Trimming took 5 bases from V and 0 from J, leaving 12 bases between them. CDR3 sequence reads: CASSFSVGSTDTQYF. The CDR3 nucleotides are TGTGCCAGCAGTTTCTCCGTGGGTAGCACAGATACGCAGTATTTT. Supplemented by reference TRBV2 and TRBJ2-3, the full variable domain reads EPEVTQTPSHQVTQMGQEVILRCVPISNHLYFYWYRQILGQKVEFLVSFYNNEISEKSEIFDDQFSVERPDGSNFTLKIRSTKLEDSAMYFCASSFSVGSTDTQYFGPGTRLTVL.

The CDR3 region is CASSRTDSYGYTF. The CDR3 bases are TGTGCCAGCAGCCGGACGGACAGCTATGGCTACACCTTC. This rearrangement joins TRBV7-9 to TRBJ1-2, with D perhaps TRBD1 (6 bases). Germline V gene data show CDR1 as SEHNR and CDR2 as FQNEAQ (reference sequence). Trimming shortened V by 5 bases and J by 4 bases, and 11 bases separated the two germline ends. The CDR3 contains 13 residues.

V usage is TRBV4-2 and J usage is TRBJ2-2; the match to TRBD1 covers 8 bases. Germline CDR1 is LGHNA and CDR2 is YNFKEQ. The CDR3 runs 14 residues. With V trimmed by 1 base and J by 10 bases, 5 bases remained unmatched. This CDR3 is CASSQAGGLEELFF. Here the CDR3 DNA reads TGTGCCAGCAGCCAAGCAGGGGGCCTCGAGGAGCTGTTTTTT.

CDR3 protein: CATSLAGVSRGGYNEQFF. Written as DNA, the CDR3 is TGTGCCACCTCTCTAGCGGGAGTTTCGAGGGGTGGCTACAATGAGCAGTTCTTC. The chain uses TRBV19 and TRBJ2-1; TRBD2 matches 10 bases. This CDR3 is 18 amino acids long. Per germline, CDR1 LNHDA and CDR2 SQIVND (reference sequence). The J segment lost 3 bases and the V segment lost 10 bases, leaving 18 bases of the junction unmatched. Looking up the rest from reference TRBV19 and TRBJ2-1 gives the full variable domain: DGGITQSPKYLFRKEGQNVTLSCEQNLNHDAMYWYRQDPGQGLRLIYYSQIVNDFQKGDIAEGYSVSREKKESFPLTVTSAQKNPTAFYLCATSLAGVSRGGYNEQFFGPGTRLTVL.

This clone appeared a single time. The rearrangement links TRBV27 to TRBJ1-5; possibly TRBD1 for D (5 bases). Trimming removed 6 bases from V and 0 bases from J, with 15 bases in between. Germline V CDR1 and CDR2: MNHEY, SMNVEV (reference sequence). The CDR3 is 16 amino acids. The CDR3: CASRPGADYSNQPQHF. The CDR3 DNA follows: TGTGCCAGCAGACCTGGGGCGGATTATAGCAATCAGCCCCAGCATTTT.

The J gene is TRBJ2-5, the V gene TRBV28; 16 positions agree with TRBD2. The germline CDR1 and CDR2 sequences are MDHEN and SYDVKM. This CDR3 comprises 18 residues. V gave up 1 base and J gave up 4 bases; unmatched junction bases: 6. CDR3 loop: CASSLLGTSGGVRETQYF. CDR3 sequence (DNA): TGTGCCAGCAGTTTATTGGGGACTAGCGGGGGGGTACGAGAGACCCAGTACTTC.

The V and J genes are TRBV5-6 and TRBJ2-5; TRBD2 is a possible D gene (6 bases). The germline V gene encodes CDR1 SGHDT and CDR2 YYEEEE. Trimming shortened V by 1 base and J by 0 bases, and 7 bases separated the two germline ends. The CDR3 is 14 residues long. CDR3 residues: CASSLTGDQETQYF. The CDR3 DNA reads as TGTGCCAGCAGCTTGACGGGAGACCAAGAGACCCAGTACTTC.

CDR3 bases: TGTGCCATCAGTGAGTTAACGGCTACCTACGAGCAGTACTTC. This sequence encodes CAISELTATYEQYF. The chain carries TRBV10-3 and TRBJ2-7; the D is unclear. CDR1 and CDR2 (germline): ENHRY, SYGVKD. This CDR3 is built from 14 residues. V shed 1 base and J shed 2 bases, with 9 bases lying between them.

DNA of the CDR3: TGCGCCAGCAGCCAAGAGTTTCGTTCAGCCAAAAACATTCAGTACTTC. It specifies CASSQEFRSAKNIQYF. The J gene is TRBJ2-4, the V gene TRBV4-3; D is unresolved. This CDR3 has 16 residues. CDR1 and CDR2 (germline): LGHNA, YSLEER. The V gene lost 0 bases and the J gene lost 0 bases, with 9 bases spanning the gap.

The V gene is TRBV5-5, the J gene TRBJ2-7; D perhaps matches TRBD1 (5 bases). The CDR3 contains 13 residues. V lost 0 bases and J lost 3, with 7 bases in between. Germline V gene data show CDR1 as SGHKS and CDR2 as YYEKEE (reference sequence). CDR3 coding DNA: TGTGCCAGCAGCTTGGCCAGGGTCTACGAGCAGTACTTC. As protein: CASSLARVYEQYF. Filled out from reference TRBV5-5 and TRBJ2-7, the complete variable domain reads DAGVTQSPTHLIKTRGQQVTLRCSPISGHKSVSWYQQVLGQGPQFIFQYYEKEERGRGNFPDRFSARQFPNYSSELNVNALLLGDSALYLCASSLARVYEQYFGPGTRLTVT.

The chain couples TRBV7-6 to TRBJ1-2, with a possible D match to TRBD1 (5 bases). CDR3 size: 14 residues. V lost 5 bases, J lost 5 bases, and 15 bases lay in between. Germline-derived CDR1 and CDR2 are SGHVS and FNYEAQ. In DNA form, the CDR3 reads TGTGCCAGCAGCCCCGATTACAGGACTTATGGCTACACCTTC. It specifies CASSPDYRTYGYTF.

The genes are TRBV2 and TRBJ2-7, with 8 bases identical to TRBD1. The V and J ends lost 8 bases and 2 bases, in that order; junction bases with no gene match: 2. The germline CDR1 and CDR2 sequences are SNHLY and FYNNEI. The CDR3 runs 12 residues. CDR3 coding DNA: TGTGCCAGCCGGGACAGGACCTACGAGCAGTACTTC. Translated, it gives CASRDRTYEQYF.

This sequence joins TRBV19 and TRBJ1-1; D unclear. Germline V gene lookup returns CDR1 LNHDA and CDR2 SQIVND (reference sequence). CDR3 length equals 14 residues. V was pared by 1 base and J by 1 base, with 7 bases between. The CDR3 DNA sequence: TGTGCCAGTAGTATAGTTGCACAGAACACTGAAGCTTTCTTT. Translation: CASSIVAQNTEAFF. The variable domain in full, with the rest retrieved from reference TRBV19 and TRBJ1-1, is DGGITQSPKYLFRKEGQNVTLSCEQNLNHDAMYWYRQDPGQGLRLIYYSQIVNDFQKGDIAEGYSVSREKKESFPLTVTSAQKNPTAFYLCASSIVAQNTEAFFGQGTRLTVV.

A few counts support this clone. The rearrangement links TRBV25-1 to TRBJ1-6, with D tentatively TRBD1 (5 bases). The CDR3 has 13 residues. The ends were cut back, 1 base at V and 14 bases at J, with 12 bases in the middle. Germline values: CDR1 MGHDK, CDR2 SYGVNS. The CDR3 region has the DNA TGTGCCAGCAGTGAATCGGTGTTGGGGGCCCTCCACTTT. This encodes CASSESVLGALHF.

The V and J genes are TRBV6-2 or TRBV6-3 and TRBJ1-1; D is unclear. The germline V gene has CDR1 MNHEY and CDR2 SVGEGT. V gave up 0 bases and J gave up 11 bases, with 7 bases separating them. The CDR3 consists of 11 residues. The CDR3 DNA follows: TGTGCCAGCAGTTACTCACGGGTGGCTTTCTTT. It specifies CASSYSRVAFF.

V usage is TRBV6-5 and J usage is TRBJ2-5, with D maybe TRBD1 (6 bases). The CDR3 runs to 15 residues. Trimming shortened V by 5 bases and J by 5 bases, and 18 bases separated the two germline ends. Germline V gives CDR1 MNHEY, CDR2 SVGAGI. This CDR3 is CASSRDTGRRETQYF. CDR3 coding DNA: TGTGCCAGCAGTAGAGATACAGGGCGGAGGGAGACCCAGTACTTC.

The chain joins TRBV24-1 to TRBJ1-2; D unclear. Germline-derived CDR1 and CDR2 are KGHDR and SFDVKD. CDR3 length: 13 residues. Trimming took off 6 bases at V and 4 bases at J, with 11 bases between the two ends. DNA of the CDR3: TGTGCCACCAGTTTGTCAGACTTCTATGGCTACACCTTC. It yields the protein CATSLSDFYGYTF.